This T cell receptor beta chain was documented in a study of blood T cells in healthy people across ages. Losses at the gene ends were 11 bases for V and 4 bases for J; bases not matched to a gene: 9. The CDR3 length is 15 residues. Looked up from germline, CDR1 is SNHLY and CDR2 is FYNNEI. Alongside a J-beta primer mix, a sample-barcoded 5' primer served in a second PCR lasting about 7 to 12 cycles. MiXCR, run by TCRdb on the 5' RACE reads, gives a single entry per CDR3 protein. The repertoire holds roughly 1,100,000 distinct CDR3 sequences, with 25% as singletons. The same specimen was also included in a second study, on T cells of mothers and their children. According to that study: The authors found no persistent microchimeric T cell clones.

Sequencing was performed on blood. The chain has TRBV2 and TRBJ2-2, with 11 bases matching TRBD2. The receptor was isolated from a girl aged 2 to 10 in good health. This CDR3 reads CAGGGLAGPTGELFF. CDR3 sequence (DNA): TGTGCCGGGGGAGGACTAGCGGGTCCCACCGGGGAGCTGTTTTTT.